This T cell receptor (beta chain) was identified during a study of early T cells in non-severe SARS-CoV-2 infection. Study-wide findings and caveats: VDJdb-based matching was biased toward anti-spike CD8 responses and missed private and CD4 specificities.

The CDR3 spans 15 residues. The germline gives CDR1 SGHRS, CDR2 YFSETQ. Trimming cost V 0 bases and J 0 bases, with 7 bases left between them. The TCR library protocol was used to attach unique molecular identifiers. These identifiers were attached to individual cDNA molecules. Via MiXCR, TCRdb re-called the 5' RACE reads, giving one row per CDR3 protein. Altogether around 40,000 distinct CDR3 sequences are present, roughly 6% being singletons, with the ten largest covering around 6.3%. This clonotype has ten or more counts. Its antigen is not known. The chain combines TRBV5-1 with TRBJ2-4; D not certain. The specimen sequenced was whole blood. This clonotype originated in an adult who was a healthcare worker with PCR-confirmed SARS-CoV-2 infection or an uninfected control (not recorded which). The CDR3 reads CASSLDGLAKNIQYF. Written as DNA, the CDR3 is TGCGCCAGCAGCTTGGACGGGCTAGCCAAAAACATTCAGTACTTC.